These 15 T cell receptor beta chains came from one sample sequenced in a study of blood T cell repertoires in COVID-19. The repertoire was sequenced with immunoSEQ multiplex PCR; TCRdb's copy has only in-frame clones and lacks some. The sample includes 200,000 to 250,000 clones, approximately 81% seen only once; the top ten take around 3.3%. The sample was peripheral blood. The receptors here all came from a woman aged 80 or older with acute or convalescent COVID-19.

This clone was observed a single time. The genes are TRBV7-2 and TRBJ2-1; D remains unclear. Looked up from germline, CDR1 is SGHTA and CDR2 is FQGNSA. This CDR3 contains 12 residues. Trimming removed 5 bases at V and 7 bases at J, with 9 bases between. Here the CDR3 reads CASSLGVNEQFF. The DNA for the CDR3 is TGTGCCAGCAGCCTAGGCGTAAATGAGCAGTTCTTC.

V gene TRBV24-1 combines with J gene TRBJ1-5, with a weak D call TRBD1 (5 bases). The CDR3 is 14 residues long. Germline assignment: CDR1 KGHDR and CDR2 SFDVKD. V was pared by 9 bases and J by 5 bases, with 16 bases between. CDR3 loop: CATAGGRVDQPQHF. CDR3 sequence (DNA): TGTGCCACCGCGGGGGGGAGGGTGGATCAGCCCCAGCATTTT.

The chain combines TRBV29-1 with TRBJ1-2, with a tentative D call TRBD1 (6 bases). V lost 0 bases to trimming and J lost 11 bases, with 13 bases between them. This CDR3 contains 12 residues. Germline values: CDR1 SQVTM, CDR2 ANQGSEA. CDR3 protein: CSVEEGAGIYTF. In DNA form, the CDR3 reads TGCAGCGTTGAAGAGGGGGCTGGAATTTACACCTTC.

The chain recombines TRBV19 with TRBJ1-1; the match to TRBD1 covers 9 bases. J gave up 1 base and V 5 bases, and 11 bases lay outside the gene matches. Germline-derived CDR1 and CDR2 are LNHDA and SQIVND (reference sequence). This CDR3 is 17 amino acids long. The CDR3 spells CASSPDRTGARNTEAFF. The DNA of the CDR3 is TGTGCCAGTAGTCCGGATCGGACAGGGGCCCGGAACACTGAAGCTTTCTTT.

The CDR3 DNA follows: TGCGCCAGCAGCTTTCGGACACCAGCCGGGGAGACCCAGTACTTC. This encodes CASSFRTPAGETQYF. The chain recombines TRBV4-1 with TRBJ2-5, with D maybe TRBD1 (5 bases). Trimming removed 5 bases at V and 5 bases at J, with 18 bases between. Germline loops: CDR1 MGHRA, CDR2 YSYEKL. There are 15 residues in the CDR3.

The CDR3 loop is CASSDNSNQPQHF. CDR3 coding DNA: TGTGCCAGCTCTGACAATAGCAATCAGCCCCAGCATTTT. This chain links TRBV6-5 with TRBJ1-5; no clear D. The V gene lost 8 bases and the J gene lost 0 bases, with 8 bases spanning the gap. Germline-derived CDR1 and CDR2 are MNHEY and SVGAGI. The CDR3 is 13 amino acids.

This chain connects TRBV9 to TRBJ1-2; 9 bases fit TRBD1. The CDR3 is 15 residues long. The germline gives CDR1 SGDLS, CDR2 YYNGEE. The ends lost 2 bases at V and 7 bases at J; junction bases unmatched: 9. CDR3 protein: CASSVRDREIGGYTF. The CDR3 DNA follows: TGTGCCAGCAGCGTCCGGGACAGGGAAATAGGTGGCTACACCTTC. Complete variable domain (other parts from reference TRBV9 and TRBJ1-2): DSGVTQTPKHLITATGQRVTLRCSPRSGDLSVYWYQQSLDQGLQFLIQYYNGEERAKGNILERFSAQQFPDLHSELNLSSLELGDSALYFCASSVRDREIGGYTFGSGTRLTVV.

The gene calls are TRBV18 and TRBJ2-7; D remains ambiguous. The CDR3 length is 14 residues. CDR1 and CDR2 (germline): KGHSH, LQKENI. Trimming left V 6 bases short and J 0 bases short, with 12 bases between. The CDR3 DNA sequence: TGTGCCAGCTCGCGACTCTTGAGCTCCTACGAGCAGTACTTC. This gives the protein CASSRLLSSYEQYF. The entire variable domain, with the rest obtained from reference TRBV18 and TRBJ2-7, is as follows: NAGVMQNPRHLVRRRGQEARLRCSPMKGHSHVYWYRQLPEEGLKFMVYLQKENIIDESGMPKERFSAEFPKEGPSILRIQQVVRGDSAAYFCASSRLLSSYEQYFGPGTRLTVT.

This rearrangement joins TRBV11-2 to TRBJ1-1, with D tentatively TRBD1 (5 bases). In germline, CDR1 is SGHAT, CDR2 FQNNGV. Trimming removed 3 bases at V and 7 bases at J, with 9 bases between. This CDR3 has 12 residues. CDR3 sequence reads: CASSLGHGEAFF. The CDR3 DNA sequence: TGTGCCAGCAGCTTGGGGCATGGTGAAGCTTTCTTT. The full variable domain, its missing parts supplied by reference TRBV11-2 and TRBJ1-1, is EAGVAQSPRYKIIEKRQSVAFWCNPISGHATLYWYQQILGQGPKLLIQFQNNGVVDDSQLPKDRFSAERLKGVDSTLKIQPAKLEDSAVYLCASSLGHGEAFFGQGTRLTVV.

The CDR3 loop reads CASGIGTPPANEQFF. Written as DNA, the CDR3 is TGTGCCAGCGGAATCGGGACACCCCCAGCCAATGAGCAGTTCTTC. The chain carries TRBV2 and TRBJ2-1; the D gene is possibly TRBD1 (6 bases). The CDR3 consists of 15 residues. In germline, CDR1 is SNHLY, CDR2 FYNNEI. V lost 8 bases and J lost 6, with 20 bases in between.

This clone was seen once. V is TRBV28 and J is TRBJ2-5; no clear D gene. V lost 6 bases, J lost 5 bases, and 13 bases lay in between. The V gene's germline CDR1 is MDHEN and CDR2 SYDVKM. The CDR3 length is 13 residues. The CDR3 DNA sequence: TGTGCCAGCAGCCCCGACAATTGGGAGACCCAGTACTTC. It translates to CASSPDNWETQYF.

The chain recombines TRBV4-1 with TRBJ2-3; D is undetermined. CDR1 and CDR2 (germline): MGHRA, YSYEKL. The CDR3 runs 13 residues. The V end was cut by 3 bases, the J end by 2 bases, with 6 bases between. The CDR3 nucleotides are TGCGCCAGCAGCCAGTCCTACACAGATACGCAGTATTTT. Translation gives CASSQSYTDTQYF.

V is TRBV6-6 and J is TRBJ1-5, with TRBD1 matching 7 bases. Germline values: CDR1 MNHNY, CDR2 SVGAGI (reference sequence). This CDR3 region has 16 residues. V lost 6 bases, J lost 3 bases, and 11 bases stayed unmatched. CDR3 coding DNA: TGTGCCAGCAGCCTCTTACAGGGGACCCACAATCAGCCCCAGCATTTT. This codes for CASSLLQGTHNQPQHF.

The chain is built from TRBV29-1 and TRBJ2-3; TRBD1 matches at 10 bases. V dropped 6 bases and J dropped 2; count of bases not matched to a gene: 8. The CDR3 contains 15 residues. CDR1 is SQVTM, CDR2 ANQGSEA, per germline. CDR3 sequence: CSVSGTGAFTDTQYF. CDR3 in DNA: TGCAGCGTCTCAGGGACAGGGGCTTTCACAGATACGCAGTATTTT.

This chain joins TRBV5-6 and TRBJ1-4; 7 nucleotides match TRBD1. V lost 2 bases to trimming and J lost 9 bases; unmatched junction nucleotides: 13. CDR1 and CDR2 (germline): SGHDT, YYEEEE. The length of the CDR3 is 16 residues. CDR3 nucleotides: TGTGCCAGCAGCTTTTGGGGAGACAGGGTCAGAAAAAAACTGTTTTTT. As protein: CASSFWGDRVRKKLFF.